A selection of T cell receptor beta chains follows, all from one sample in a study of graft-versus-host responses after intestinal transplantation. This table comes from immunoSEQ multiplex PCR, and its TCRdb copy is limited to in-frame clones, with some not included. In the table there are roughly 100,000 clones, around 91% of which are singletons. No antigen is known for these receptors. The sample consisted of unstimulated CD4+ T cells sorted from spleen or lymph node cells, taken before transplant. These TCRs come from a human donor who was the organ donor for an intestinal transplant. Both conserved end residues are part of each CDR3. D genes are given only for firm matches. Clone size is stated in some rows and not others, as once, few, many or a class when expanded.

TRBV4-3	TRBJ1-3	.	.	CASSQDKIRNTIYF	TGCGCCAGCAGCCAAGATAAAATAAGAAACACCATATATTTT
TRBV5-1	TRBJ2-1	.	.	CASSGGGGSSYNEQFF	TGCGCCAGCAGCGGAGGGGGGGGAAGCTCCTACAATGAGCAGTTCTTC
TRBV4-1	TRBJ2-1	.	.	CASSQAGYLHNEQFF	TGCGCCAGCAGCCAGGCAGGGTATCTCCACAATGAGCAGTTCTTC
TRBV19	TRBJ2-3	TRBD1	.	CASSRQGTDTQYF	TGTGCCAGTAGTAGACAGGGGACAGATACGCAGTATTTT
TRBV6-5	TRBJ2-1	.	.	CASRQGSYNEQFF	TGTGCCAGCAGACAGGGCTCCTACAATGAGCAGTTCTTC
TRBV5-1	TRBJ1-6	TRBD1	.	CASSPGQGDNSPLHF	TGCGCCAGCAGCCCCGGACAGGGTGATAATTCACCCCTCCACTTT
TRBV11-2	TRBJ2-7	.	.	CASSSPRRSYEQYF	TGTGCCAGCAGCTCACCTAGACGGTCCTACGAGCAGTACTTC
TRBV2	TRBJ2-1	.	.	CASTPPASAQIF	TGTGCCAGCACGCCTCCGGCAAGCGCCCAGATCTTC
TRBV7-2	TRBJ1-4	.	once	CASSPVQEREKLFF	TGTGCCAGCAGCCCAGTACAGGAGAGAGAAAAACTGTTTTTT
TRBV5-1	TRBJ1-4	TRBD1	.	CASSPWGDRGFNEKLFF	TGCGCCAGCAGCCCCTGGGGGGACAGGGGGTTTAATGAAAAACTGTTTTTT
TRBV10-3	TRBJ2-5	.	.	CAISNQGRETQYF	TGTGCCATCAGTAACCAGGGGAGAGAGACCCAGTACTTC
TRBV5-6	TRBJ2-7	.	.	CASSARPGLSPMSSYEQYF	TGTGCCAGCAGCGCCAGACCGGGACTCTCGCCGATGAGCTCCTACGAGCAGTACTTC
TRBV19	TRBJ1-4	TRBD1	once	CASPDRGGEKLFF	TGTGCCAGTCCTGACAGGGGCGGCGAAAAACTGTTTTTT
TRBV7-9	TRBJ1-2	.	.	CASSSPRGHGYTF	TGTGCCAGCAGCAGTCCCAGGGGCCATGGCTACACCTTC
TRBV4-1	TRBJ1-2	TRBD1	.	CASSLRDSYGYTF	TGCGCCAGCAGCCTCCGGGACAGCTATGGCTACACCTTC
TRBV18	TRBJ2-5	.	.	CASSPIGGETQYF	TGTGCCAGCTCACCGATAGGGGGAGAGACCCAGTACTTC
TRBV18	TRBJ2-5	.	.	CASSQTSRGVETQYF	TGTGCCAGCTCACAGACTAGTAGAGGTGTCGAGACCCAGTACTTC
TRBV30	TRBJ2-7	.	once	CAWSRESLYEQYF	TGTGCCTGGAGTCGGGAAAGCCTCTACGAGCAGTACTTC
TRBV15	TRBJ2-5	.	.	CATSRDFQETQYF	TGTGCCACCAGCAGGGACTTCCAAGAGACCCAGTACTTC
TRBV19	TRBJ1-5	TRBD1	.	CASTRTGGGSAQHF	TGTGCCAGTACACGGACAGGGGGGGGGTCAGCCCAGCATTTT
TRBV6-1	TRBJ2-3	TRBD2	.	CASSESRGRGDTQYF	TGTGCCAGCAGTGAAAGCCGGGGGAGGGGAGATACGCAGTATTTT
TRBV20-1	TRBJ1-2	TRBD1	.	CSAPQGGGYTF	TGCAGTGCTCCCCAGGGGGGTGGCTACACCTTC
TRBV7-3	TRBJ2-5	TRBD2	.	CASSFSSGGAETQYF	TGTGCCAGCAGCTTCTCTAGCGGGGGGGCTGAGACCCAGTACTTC
TRBV7-2	TRBJ1-5	.	.	CASSSRGGGQPQHF	TGTGCCAGCAGCTCCAGGGGAGGGGGTCAGCCCCAGCATTTT
TRBV2	TRBJ1-4	.	once	CASSPTYTNEKLFF	TGTGCCAGCAGTCCGACATATACAAATGAAAAACTGTTTTTT
TRBV7-3	TRBJ1-1	.	.	CASSLNPAGNTEAFF	TGTGCCAGCAGCTTAAACCCCGCGGGGAACACTGAAGCTTTCTTT
TRBV18	TRBJ1-1	.	.	CASSRRSKSTNTEAFF	TGTGCCAGCTCACGTCGGTCCAAGTCTACTAACACTGAAGCTTTCTTT
TRBV9	TRBJ2-7	TRBD2	.	CASSVGSSGGYYEQYF	TGTGCCAGCAGCGTAGGATCGAGCGGGGGGTACTACGAGCAGTACTTC
TRBV6-1	TRBJ2-5	.	.	CASSEVLSSYQETQYF	TGTGCCAGCAGTGAAGTATTATCAAGCTACCAAGAGACCCAGTACTTC
TRBV5-1	TRBJ2-7	.	.	CASSLQGGIYEQYF	TGCGCCAGCAGCTTACAGGGAGGGATCTACGAGCAGTACTTC
TRBV4-2	TRBJ2-3	.	.	CASSQEGRTDTQYF	TGTGCCAGCAGCCAAGAGGGCCGAACAGATACGCAGTATTTT
TRBV7-2	TRBJ1-5	TRBD1	.	CASSSRQGIQPQHF	TGTGCCAGCAGCTCCAGACAGGGGATCCAGCCCCAGCATTTT
TRBV4-3	TRBJ1-1	TRBD1	.	CASSQPGGGSEAFF	TGCGCCAGCAGCCAGCCAGGAGGGGGCTCTGAAGCTTTCTTT
TRBV19	TRBJ1-2	.	few	CASSVGTANYGYTF	TGTGCCAGTAGCGTAGGGACTGCTAACTATGGCTACACCTTC
TRBV5-1	TRBJ2-1	.	once	CASSLTGEYHYNEQFF	TGCGCCAGCAGCTTGACGGGGGAGTACCACTACAATGAGCAGTTCTTC
TRBV28	TRBJ1-1	.	.	CASSRNTEAFF	TGTGCCAGCAGCCGGAACACTGAAGCTTTCTTT
TRBV6-1	TRBJ1-2	TRBD1	.	CASKQGAHGYTF	TGTGCCAGCAAACAGGGGGCGCATGGCTACACCTTC
TRBV6-6	TRBJ1-1	.	.	CASSYPTGKNTEAFF	TGTGCCAGCAGTTACCCGACAGGAAAGAACACTGAAGCTTTCTTT
TRBV7-3	TRBJ1-1	.	.	CASSLTGDNTEAFF	TGTGCCAGCAGCTTAACAGGGGATAACACTGAAGCTTTCTTT
TRBV27	TRBJ2-1	TRBD2	.	CASSRTSGGAPYNEQFF	TGTGCCAGCAGCCGTACTAGCGGGGGGGCCCCCTACAATGAGCAGTTCTTC
TRBV9	TRBJ1-5	TRBD1	.	CASSDGWDRANQPQHF	TGTGCCAGCAGCGATGGTTGGGACAGGGCCAATCAGCCCCAGCATTTT
TRBV30	TRBJ2-7	.	.	CAWSLPGLPYEQYF	TGTGCCTGGAGTTTGCCGGGACTTCCTTACGAGCAGTACTTC
TRBV11-2	TRBJ1-1	.	.	CASSPQGASMNTEAFF	TGTGCCAGCAGCCCCCAGGGTGCTTCGATGAACACTGAAGCTTTCTTT
TRBV12-2	TRBJ2-2	.	.	CASRLLTGTSGGRRELFF	TGTGCAAGTCGCTTACTCACCGGGACTAGCGGGGGGCGTCGGGAGCTGTTTTTT
TRBV5-1	TRBJ2-3	TRBD2	.	CASSARLAGSTDTQYF	TGCGCCAGCAGCGCCCGACTAGCGGGGAGCACAGATACGCAGTATTTT